These 25 T cell receptor beta chains share one sample of origin, sequenced in a study of blood T cells in healthy people across ages. The authors ran a second PCR of about 6 to 11 cycles using a sample-barcoded 5' primer and a J-beta primer mix. TCRdb reanalysed the 5' RACE reads using MiXCR and keeps one entry per CDR3 protein. The repertoire holds 850,000 to 1,000,000 distinct CDR3 sequences, with approximately 50% as singletons. The sample was blood. These receptors were collected from a woman in her fifties or sixties in good health.

V usage is TRBV3-1 and J usage is TRBJ2-3, with D tentatively TRBD1 (5 bases). V lost 4 bases, J lost 13 bases, and 18 bases lay in between. Per germline, CDR1 LGHDT and CDR2 YNNKEL (reference sequence). The CDR3 totals 13 residues. The CDR3, as DNA: TGTGCCAGCAGCCCGACCGTCTGGAGACAGAAGTATTTT. This translates into CASSPTVWRQKYF.

In this sample, this clonotype turned up a few times. The rearrangement links TRBV7-2 to TRBJ2-1; possible D gene TRBD2, 5 bases. V lost 3 bases and J lost 6, with 15 bases in between. The CDR3 totals 15 residues. Germline V CDR1 and CDR2: SGHTA, FQGNSA. CDR3 sequence: CASSFMGSSRNEQFF. The CDR3 DNA reads as TGTGCCAGCAGCTTTATGGGGAGCTCGCGCAATGAGCAGTTCTTC.

The rearrangement uses TRBV9 and TRBJ1-2; 8 bases fit TRBD1. Germline CDR1 and CDR2: SGDLS and YYNGEE. The V and J ends lost 0 bases and 7 bases, in that order; junction bases with no gene match: 5. The length of the CDR3 is 14 residues. The CDR3, as DNA: TGTGCCAGCAGCGTAGCAGGGGGCGGGTTTGGCTACACCTTC. It translates to CASSVAGGGFGYTF.

This chain connects TRBV20-1 to TRBJ1-2; D not certain. Germline CDR1 is DFQATT and CDR2 is SNEGSKA (reference sequence). V was trimmed by 1 base and J by 4 bases, leaving 7 bases between them. The CDR3 is made up of 12 amino acids. The CDR3 nucleotides read TGCAGTGCTAGAGTACAAACCTATGGCTACACCTTC. The encoded protein is CSARVQTYGYTF.

CDR3 protein: CASREGGTLDNQPQHF. CDR3 DNA: TGCGCCAGCAGGGAGGGCGGGACGCTTGACAATCAGCCCCAGCATTTT. This chain uses TRBV5-1 with TRBJ1-5; TRBD1 is a possible D gene (5 bases). This CDR3 has 16 amino acids. CDR1 SGHRS and CDR2 YFSETQ come from the germline V gene. V shed 5 bases and J shed 3 bases, with 18 bases lying between them.

The V gene is TRBV4-3, the J gene TRBJ2-7; D is possibly TRBD1 (6 bases). The J call could be wrong; TRBJ2-5 is a better fit for the DNA end. CDR3 length: 15 amino acids. Germline CDR1 is LGHNA and CDR2 is YSLEER. The CDR3 bases are TGCGCCAGCAGCCAAGATGTAGGGGGTGGAGAGACCCAGTACTTC. Protein: CASSQDVGGGETQYF.

This clonotype was recorded at least ten times. The gene calls are TRBV29-1 and TRBJ2-1; D call uncertain. CDR1 and CDR2 (germline): SQVTM, ANQGSEA. The CDR3 contains 11 residues. V was trimmed by 4 bases and J by 7 bases, leaving 8 bases between them. CDR3 DNA: TGCAGCGTTGTTAAAGGGAATGAGCAGTTCTTC. Protein: CSVVKGNEQFF.

The chain joins TRBV4-1 to TRBJ2-1; D is possibly TRBD2 (5 bases). The CDR3 consists of 13 residues. V shed 0 bases and J shed 9 bases, with 9 bases lying between them. Germline CDR1 reads MGHRA; CDR2 reads YSYEKL. The CDR3 here is CASSQDRGIEQFF. The CDR3 nucleotides read TGCGCCAGCAGCCAAGATCGGGGTATTGAGCAGTTCTTC.

V is TRBV2 and J is TRBJ2-3; no firm D call. Trimming removed 7 bases from V and 0 bases from J, with 8 bases in between. Looked up from germline, CDR1 is SNHLY and CDR2 is FYNNEI. This CDR3 is built from 13 residues. Written as DNA, the CDR3 is TGTGCCAGCAACTTGGGGAGCACAGATACGCAGTATTTT. Translation gives CASNLGSTDTQYF.

This clonotype appeared a few times. This chain uses TRBV27 with TRBJ2-7; TRBD2 matches 7 bases. Trimming removed 2 bases from V and 4 bases from J; junction bases left unmatched: 8. This CDR3 is 15 amino acids long. Germline CDR1 reads MNHEY; CDR2 reads SMNVEV (reference sequence). CDR3 loop: CASSLGREIRYEQYF. The CDR3 nucleotides read TGTGCCAGCAGTTTAGGGAGGGAGATTAGGTACGAGCAGTACTTC.

The rearrangement links TRBV5-5 to TRBJ2-5, with 9 bases aligning to TRBD1. In germline, CDR1 is SGHKS, CDR2 YYEKEE (reference sequence). J was trimmed by 5 bases and V by 0 bases; bases with no gene match: 2. This CDR3 spans 14 amino acids. Here the CDR3 reads CASSLAGTGETQYF. The CDR3 DNA is TGTGCCAGCAGCTTGGCCGGGACAGGGGAGACCCAGTACTTC. The full variable domain, completed using reference TRBV5-5 and TRBJ2-5, is DAGVTQSPTHLIKTRGQQVTLRCSPISGHKSVSWYQQVLGQGPQFIFQYYEKEERGRGNFPDRFSARQFPNYSSELNVNALLLGDSALYLCASSLAGTGETQYFGPGTRLLVL.

The CDR3 protein is CASSLIPGFPANEQFF. The CDR3 DNA is TGCGCCAGCAGCCTCATCCCGGGTTTTCCAGCCAATGAGCAGTTCTTC. This chain connects TRBV5-1 to TRBJ2-1; no reliable D call. The CDR3 sequence is 16 residues long. CDR1 is SGHRS, CDR2 YFSETQ, per germline. Trimming stripped 4 bases from V and 6 bases from J, with 20 bases between.

This clonotype was detected only a few times. The rearrangement joins TRBV20-1 to TRBJ2-6; D is unclear. CDR3 length: 14 amino acids. From germline, CDR1 is DFQATT and CDR2 SNEGSKA (reference sequence). V was pared by 3 bases and J by 0 bases, with 6 bases between. The CDR3 DNA is TGCAGTGCTAGGCACGGCTCTGGGGCCAACGTCCTGACTTTC. This translates into CSARHGSGANVLTF.

Here the CDR3 reads CSVSPRQGWSEQFF. CDR3 coding DNA: TGCAGCGTCTCCCCAAGACAGGGGTGGAGTGAGCAGTTCTTC. The chain couples TRBV29-1 to TRBJ2-1; 8 bases align to TRBD1. Germline V gives CDR1 SQVTM, CDR2 ANQGSEA. CDR3 length: 14 amino acids. V shed 6 bases and J 9 bases; nucleotides not matched to a gene: 13.

The gene calls are TRBV7-9 and TRBJ2-7; 13 bases map to TRBD2. The V segment lost 1 base and the J segment 0 bases; nucleotides outside the gene matches: 12. Germline loops: CDR1 SEHNR, CDR2 FQNEAQ (reference sequence). The CDR3 has 20 amino acids. CDR3 sequence: CASSLGPLLAGGTSSYEQYF. The CDR3 region has the DNA TGTGCCAGCAGCTTAGGCCCCTTACTAGCGGGAGGGACAAGCTCCTACGAGCAGTACTTC.

The chain uses TRBV27 and TRBJ2-1, with TRBD2 identical over 8 bases. CDR1 is MNHEY, CDR2 SMNVEV, per germline (reference sequence). This CDR3 has 14 residues. J gave up 6 bases and V 8 bases, and 9 bases lay outside the gene matches. CDR3 residues: CASQGLAGPNEQFF. The DNA of the CDR3 is TGTGCCAGCCAGGGGCTAGCGGGCCCCAATGAGCAGTTCTTC.

This clonotype has more than one count but fewer than ten. The chain combines TRBV2 with TRBJ2-1; D could derive from TRBD1 or TRBD2 (5 bases each). Trimming removed 5 bases from V and 9 bases from J, with 11 bases in between. The CDR3 runs 12 residues. CDR1 and CDR2 from the germline V gene are SNHLY and FYNNEI. The chain's CDR3 is CASSPLGVEQFF. Here the CDR3 DNA reads TGTGCCAGCAGTCCCCTGGGGGTTGAGCAGTTCTTC. The full variable domain, with the rest looked up from reference TRBV2 and TRBJ2-1, is EPEVTQTPSHQVTQMGQEVILRCVPISNHLYFYWYRQILGQKVEFLVSFYNNEISEKSEIFDDQFSVERPDGSNFTLKIRSTKLEDSAMYFCASSPLGVEQFFGPGTRLTVL.

This clonotype occurred a few times. The V gene is TRBV5-8, the J gene TRBJ2-3; 8 positions match TRBD1. CDR1 and CDR2 (germline): SGHTS, YDEGEE. The V and J ends lost 5 bases and 4 bases, in that order; junction bases with no gene match: 9. CDR3 length: 15 amino acids. The CDR3 sequence is CASSSGQGGADTQYF. The CDR3 DNA is TGTGCCAGCAGTTCTGGACAGGGCGGCGCAGATACGCAGTATTTT.

The chain recombines TRBV20-1 with TRBJ2-3; 12 bases align to TRBD2. J lost 5 bases, V lost 0 bases, and 12 bases had no gene match. Germline V gene lookup returns CDR1 DFQATT and CDR2 SNEGSKA (reference sequence). The CDR3 extends over 18 amino acids. The CDR3 protein is CSARELRAGTSGRDTQYF. Written as DNA, the CDR3 is TGCAGTGCTAGAGAACTGAGGGCTGGGACTAGCGGGCGAGATACGCAGTATTTT.

This clonotype showed up just a few times. The chain carries TRBV6-2 or TRBV6-3 and TRBJ1-4; 7 bases agree with TRBD1. V shed 4 bases and J 8 bases; nucleotides not matched to a gene: 10. Per germline, CDR1 MNHEY and CDR2 SVGEGT. This CDR3 has 15 residues. CDR3 DNA sequence: TGTGCCAGCAGTTGGATCAAGGGGGCCCAGGAAAAACTGTTTTTT. It translates to CASSWIKGAQEKLFF.

The CDR3 region has the DNA TGTGCCAGCGACAGGGCCGGAAACACCATATATTTT. It codes for CASDRAGNTIYF. The J gene is TRBJ1-3, the V gene TRBV12-3 or TRBV12-4; 7 bases match TRBD1. The ends lost 8 bases at V and 4 bases at J; junction bases unmatched: 2. The CDR3 consists of 12 residues.

This clonotype came up a few times. The CDR3 spells CSARERVSSYNEQFF. For the CDR3, the DNA is TGCAGTGCCCGGGAGCGGGTGAGCTCCTACAATGAGCAGTTCTTC. The chain combines TRBV20-1 with TRBJ2-1, with D maybe TRBD2 (6 bases). V was clipped by 6 bases and J by 0 bases, with 15 bases between them. Germline V gives CDR1 DFQATT, CDR2 SNEGSKA (reference sequence). The CDR3 spans 15 residues.

On this clonotype itself: This may stem from a read error, because a much larger clone lies one nucleotide away. The rearrangement joins TRBV29-1 to TRBJ2-7, with D maybe TRBD2 (5 bases). In germline, CDR1 is SQVTM, CDR2 ANQGSEA. The germline V and J ends were trimmed by 6 bases and 4 bases, with 13 bases remaining between them. This CDR3 region has 12 residues. The CDR3: CSVGRGDYEQYF. DNA for the CDR3: TGCAGCGTCGGACGGGGAGATTACGAGCAGTACTTC.

J is TRBJ2-3 and V is TRBV27; tentative D call: TRBD2 (6 bases). In germline, CDR1 is MNHEY, CDR2 SMNVEV (reference sequence). The CDR3 has 15 residues. V lost 6 bases, J lost 2 bases, and 15 bases lay in between. CDR3 coding DNA: TGTGCCAGCAGGGGACTTAGGGGAATCACAGATACGCAGTATTTT. Translated: CASRGLRGITDTQYF.

This clonotype came up a few times. V and J are TRBV29-1 and TRBJ2-1, with 9 bases identical to TRBD2. J was trimmed by 4 bases and V by 4 bases; bases with no gene match: 5. Germline V gene data show CDR1 as SQVTM and CDR2 as ANQGSEA. The CDR3 runs to 14 residues. CDR3 sequence reads: CSVAGLASYNEQFF. The CDR3 region has the DNA TGCAGCGTTGCGGGACTAGCTTCTTACAATGAGCAGTTCTTC.